This TCR beta chain comes out of a study of cytomegalovirus exposure and HLA in healthy donors. Study-wide points: V- and J-gene trimming in TCR beta was tied to a missense DCLRE1C variant by an analysis performed later.

A multiplex PCR was run with 60 Vbeta primers and 13 Jbeta primers. Here immunoSEQ multiplex PCR was the method, and the copy in TCRdb shows in-frame clones only, minus some. The data show 100,000 to 150,000 clones, about four fifths seen once. V lost 7 bases to trimming and J lost 4 bases, with 16 bases between them. This CDR3 region has 15 residues. Germline V gene lookup returns CDR1 SNHLY and CDR2 FYNNEI. With regard to this clone: Antigen: not known.

This sequence joins TRBV2 and TRBJ1-4, with D perhaps TRBD1 (6 bases). This receptor was taken from a man aged 25-45 years in good health and CMV-seronegative. Input material: PBMCs. CDR3 amino acids: CASNARGYGNEKLFF. The CDR3 region has the DNA TGTGCCAGCAACGCCAGGGGATACGGTAATGAAAAACTGTTTTTT.